These 24 T cell receptor beta chains came from one sample sequenced in a study of cytomegalovirus exposure and HLA in healthy donors. PCR amplification relied on 60 Vbeta primers (plus 13 Jbeta primers). Clones were sequenced by immunoSEQ multiplex PCR, and TCRdb holds only the in-frame ones, with some missing. The table includes about 170,000 clones, 80% to 90% detected once. Sequences were obtained from PBMCs. These receptor sequences come from a male donor in good health and CMV-seronegative.

The V and J genes are TRBV5-4 and TRBJ2-7; 10 nucleotides match TRBD2. The CDR3 is made up of 15 amino acids. V lost 5 bases to trimming and J lost 7 bases; unmatched junction nucleotides: 12. Germline V gene sequence: CDR1 SGHNT, CDR2 YYREEE (reference sequence). The CDR3 is CASRKLAGPMGEQYF. CDR3 sequence (DNA): TGTGCCAGCAGAAAACTAGCGGGACCCATGGGGGAGCAGTACTTC.

The chain joins TRBV29-1 to TRBJ2-1; 10 positions agree with TRBD2. This CDR3 is built from 15 residues. Unmatched junction bases numbered 6, after V lost 0 bases and J lost 7 bases. Germline CDR1 SQVTM, CDR2 ANQGSEA. The CDR3 sequence is CSVEDLAGVLNEQFF. In nucleotides, the CDR3 is TGCAGCGTTGAAGATCTAGCGGGAGTCTTGAATGAGCAGTTCTTC.

The gene calls are TRBV5-4 and TRBJ2-5; 7 bases match TRBD2. Trimming cost V 2 bases and J 2 bases; bases outside gene matches: 3. The CDR3 is 14 amino acids. CDR1 is SGHNT and CDR2 is YYREEE in the germline V gene (reference sequence). The DNA of the CDR3 is TGTGCCAGCAGCTTCGGGGGGAATCAAGAGACCCAGTACTTC. Translating it yields CASSFGGNQETQYF.

V usage is TRBV5-6 and J usage is TRBJ1-6; TRBD1 might be the D (5 bases). Germline values: CDR1 SGHDT, CDR2 YYEEEE. This CDR3 is 14 amino acids long. Trimming left V 9 bases short and J 8 bases short, with 18 bases between. The CDR3 reads CATSIAWGDSPLHF. The CDR3 bases are TGTGCCACGTCGATAGCGTGGGGGGATTCACCCCTCCACTTT.

The chain combines TRBV5-6 with TRBJ2-6; 8 bases map to TRBD1. After removal of 1 base from V and 0 bases from J, the junction contained 3 bases not matched to a gene. CDR1 and CDR2 (germline): SGHDT, YYEEEE. The CDR3 sequence is 17 residues long. The CDR3, as DNA: TGTGCCAGCAGCTTGAGACAGGGGCTCTCTGGGGCCAACGTCCTGACTTTC. As protein: CASSLRQGLSGANVLTF. The complete variable domain, with remaining parts taken from reference TRBV5-6 and TRBJ2-6, reads DAGVTQSPTHLIKTRGQQVTLRCSPKSGHDTVSWYQQALGQGPQFIFQYYEEEERQRGNFPDRFSGHQFPNYSSELNVNALLLGDSALYLCASSLRQGLSGANVLTFGAGSRLTVL.

V and J are TRBV2 and TRBJ2-3, with 10 bases matching TRBD2. Trimming took 4 bases from V and 0 from J; bases not matched to a gene: 4. Germline V gives CDR1 SNHLY, CDR2 FYNNEI. The CDR3 has 16 residues. Here the CDR3 DNA reads TGTGCCAGCAGTGCGGGACTAGCGACCAGCACAGATACGCAGTATTTT. Residues: CASSAGLATSTDTQYF.

This sequence joins TRBV5-4 and TRBJ2-1; 7 nucleotides agree with TRBD1. V was pared by 0 bases and J by 8 bases, with 5 bases of the junction left unmatched. Germline CDR1 SGHNT, CDR2 YYREEE (reference sequence). The CDR3 contains 14 residues. The CDR3 loop is CASSLGHRGYEQFF. In DNA, the CDR3 is TGTGCCAGCAGCTTGGGACACAGGGGATATGAGCAGTTCTTC.

V and J are TRBV7-2 and TRBJ2-1; 8 bases align to TRBD1. Losses at the gene ends were 1 base for V and 9 bases for J; bases not matched to a gene: 14. In germline, CDR1 is SGHTA, CDR2 FQGNSA. This CDR3 has 17 residues. The DNA for the CDR3 is TGTGCCAGCAGCTTAGTCCGGACAGGGATACGTTTAGGTGAGCAGTTCTTC. This codes for CASSLVRTGIRLGEQFF.

The chain is built from TRBV7-2 and TRBJ1-4; D might be TRBD1 (5 bases). The V and J ends lost 4 bases and 4 bases respectively, with 16 bases between them. The CDR3 has 16 residues. Germline CDR1 and CDR2: SGHTA and FQGNSA. The CDR3, as DNA: TGTGCCAGCAGCTCCTGGCCCGGGGGAGATAATGAAAAACTGTTTTTT. Protein: CASSSWPGGDNEKLFF.

The J gene is TRBJ1-2, the V gene TRBV30; possible D gene TRBD1, 5 bases. From germline, CDR1 is GTSNPN and CDR2 SVGIG (reference sequence). V dropped 5 bases and J dropped 6 bases, with 19 bases sitting between them. This CDR3 spans 14 amino acids. CDR3 coding DNA: TGTGCCTGGGTTCAGGTGGGGCGGGGTGATGGCTACACCTTC. Its protein is CAWVQVGRGDGYTF.

This chain links TRBV9 with TRBJ2-5, with TRBD1 identical over 9 bases. The germline V gene has CDR1 SGDLS and CDR2 YYNGEE. V lost 4 bases, J lost 5 bases, and 9 bases stayed unmatched. The CDR3 is 15 amino acids. The CDR3 DNA sequence: TGTGCCAGCAGCATAACAGGGGGCGTTATGGAGACCCAGTACTTC. Residues: CASSITGGVMETQYF. Drawing the rest from reference TRBV9 and TRBJ2-5, the complete variable domain is DSGVTQTPKHLITATGQRVTLRCSPRSGDLSVYWYQQSLDQGLQFLIQYYNGEERAKGNILERFSAQQFPDLHSELNLSSLELGDSALYFCASSITGGVMETQYFGPGTRLLVL.

The chain couples TRBV19 to TRBJ1-2; 9 nucleotides agree with TRBD1. The CDR3 runs to 14 residues. Germline-derived CDR1 and CDR2 are LNHDA and SQIVND (reference sequence). Trimming removed 4 bases from V and 5 bases from J; junction bases left unmatched: 5. CDR3 in amino acids: CASSSRDRAYGYTF. The CDR3 DNA is TGTGCCAGTAGTAGCCGGGACAGGGCGTATGGCTACACCTTC.

The rearrangement links TRBV6-5 to TRBJ2-5; 13 nucleotides align to TRBD2. The CDR3 loop spans 15 amino acids. The V and J ends lost 4 bases and 7 bases, in that order; junction bases with no gene match: 6. CDR1 is MNHEY and CDR2 is SVGAGI in the germline V gene. CDR3 nucleotides: TGTGCCAGCAGTTCACTAGCGGGGGGGCTCGGGACCCAGTACTTC. Translation: CASSSLAGGLGTQYF.

The chain uses TRBV7-9 and TRBJ2-3, with D perhaps TRBD1 (5 bases). Germline assignment: CDR1 SEHNR and CDR2 FQNEAQ (reference sequence). Between the trimmed V and J ends, which lost 3 bases and 6 bases, there was a span of 7 bases. The CDR3 consists of 12 residues. Written as DNA, the CDR3 is TGTGCCAGCAGCTTCCAGGGCGATACGCAGTATTTT. Residues: CASSFQGDTQYF.

The chain recombines TRBV2 with TRBJ2-7, with TRBD2 as a possible D gene (6 bases). The CDR3 has 13 residues. The ends were cut back, 4 bases at V and 1 base at J, with 8 bases in the middle. The V gene's germline CDR1 is SNHLY and CDR2 FYNNEI. CDR3 DNA sequence: TGTGCCAGCAGTGGCGGGACTTCCTACGAGCAGTACTTC. It yields the protein CASSGGTSYEQYF.

This clone was detected only a few times. Here the CDR3 reads CASSLGRDLRQYF. The CDR3, as DNA: TGTGCCAGCAGCTTAGGCCGGGACTTGAGGCAGTACTTC. The V call is TRBV13, the J call TRBJ2-7; perhaps TRBD2 as D (6 bases). Trimming pared 0 bases from V and 9 bases from J, leaving 12 bases between. Germline values: CDR1 PRHDT, CDR2 FYEKMQ (reference sequence). The length of the CDR3 is 13 residues. Based on the CDR3 plus reference TRBV13 and TRBJ2-7, the full variable domain is AAGVIQSPRHLIKEKRETATLKCYPIPRHDTVYWYQQGPGQDPQFLISFYEKMQSDKGSIPDRFSAQQFSDYHSELNMSSLELGDSALYFCASSLGRDLRQYFGPGTRLTVT.

This clone came up a few times. The CDR3 DNA reads TGTGCCAGCAGTGAATACACAGGGTCGGGCACTGAAGCTTTCTTT. Residues: CASSEYTGSGTEAFF. This chain uses TRBV25-1 with TRBJ1-1; tentatively, D is TRBD1 (6 bases). The CDR3 totals 15 residues. The ends were cut back, 0 bases at V and 4 bases at J, with 12 bases in the middle. In germline, CDR1 is MGHDK, CDR2 SYGVNS.

The V call is TRBV6-5, the J call TRBJ1-2, with TRBD1 matching over 9 bases. In germline, CDR1 is MNHEY, CDR2 SVGAGI. Trimming took 6 bases from V and 8 from J; bases not matched to a gene: 13. This CDR3 has 15 amino acids. The CDR3 sequence: CASSPYTGGVMGYTF. In DNA, the CDR3 is TGTGCCAGCAGCCCTTATACAGGGGGCGTAATGGGCTACACCTTC.

The J gene is TRBJ2-7, the V gene TRBV4-2, with 7 bases fitting TRBD1. The trim removed 1 base at V and 2 bases at J, leaving 5 bases unmatched. The germline V gene encodes CDR1 LGHNA and CDR2 YNFKEQ. The length of the CDR3 is 15 residues. The CDR3 coding sequence is TGTGCCAGCAGCCAAGTTTCGACAGGGCCCTACGAGCAGTACTTC. It is translated as CASSQVSTGPYEQYF.

The V call is TRBV21-1, the J call TRBJ2-2; no check of the table's D call, TRBD1, against the DNA was made. TRBV21-1 is a pseudogene locus. CDR3 size: 17 residues. The CDR3, as DNA: TGTGCCAGCAGCAAAGAAATAAACAGGCCGAACACCGGGGAGCTGTTTTTT. It codes for CASSKEINRPNTGELFF.

This CDR3 is CASSLASGGVGTDTQYF. DNA for the CDR3: TGTGCCAGCAGCTTAGCTAGCGGGGGGGTGGGCACAGATACGCAGTATTTT. The J gene is TRBJ2-3, the V gene TRBV7-3; 12 bases fit TRBD2. V was clipped by 2 bases and J by 1 base; unmatched bases: 4. This CDR3 contains 17 residues. CDR1 and CDR2 (germline): SGHTA, FQGTGA.

The chain couples TRBV21-1 to TRBJ2-7; TRBD1, the table's D call, lacks a check against the DNA. TRBV21-1 represents a pseudogene. The CDR3 extends over 14 amino acids. The CDR3, as DNA: TGTGCCAGCAGCAGAGACAGGGTGGCCTACGAGCAGTACTTC. It translates to CASSRDRVAYEQYF.

The chain couples TRBV2 to TRBJ2-3, with 12 bases fitting TRBD2. CDR3 size: 17 residues. The germline gives CDR1 SNHLY, CDR2 FYNNEI. V dropped 6 bases and J dropped 2; count of bases not matched to a gene: 9. The CDR3 loop reads CASRLAGGLGDTDTQYF. The CDR3 DNA is TGTGCCAGCAGACTAGCGGGAGGCCTGGGAGACACAGATACGCAGTATTTT.

The chain couples TRBV15 to TRBJ2-7; 9 bases agree with TRBD1. This CDR3 has 14 amino acids. Losses at the gene ends were 4 bases for V and 8 bases for J; bases not matched to a gene: 9. Looked up from germline, CDR1 is LNHNV and CDR2 is YYDKDF (reference sequence). CDR3 amino acids: CATSKDRGLVQQYF. The CDR3 DNA sequence: TGTGCCACCAGCAAGGACAGGGGCCTTGTCCAGCAGTACTTC.